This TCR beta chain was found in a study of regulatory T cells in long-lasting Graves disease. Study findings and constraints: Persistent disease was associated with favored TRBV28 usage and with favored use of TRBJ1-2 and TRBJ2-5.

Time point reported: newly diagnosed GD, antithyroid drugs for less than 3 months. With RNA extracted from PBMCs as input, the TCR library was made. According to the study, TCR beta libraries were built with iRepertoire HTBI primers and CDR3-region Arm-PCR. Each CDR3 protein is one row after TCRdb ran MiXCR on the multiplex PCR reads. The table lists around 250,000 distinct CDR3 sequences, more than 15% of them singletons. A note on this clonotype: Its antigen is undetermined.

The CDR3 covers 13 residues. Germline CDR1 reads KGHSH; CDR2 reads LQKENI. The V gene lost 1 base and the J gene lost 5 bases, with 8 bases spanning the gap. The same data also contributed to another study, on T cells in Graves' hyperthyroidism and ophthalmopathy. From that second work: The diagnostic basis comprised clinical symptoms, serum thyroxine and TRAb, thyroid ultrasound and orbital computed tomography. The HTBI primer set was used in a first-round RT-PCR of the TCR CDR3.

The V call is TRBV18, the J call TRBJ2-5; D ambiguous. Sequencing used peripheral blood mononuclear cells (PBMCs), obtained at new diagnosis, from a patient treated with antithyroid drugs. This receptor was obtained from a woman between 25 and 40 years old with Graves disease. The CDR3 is CASSPHSEETQYF. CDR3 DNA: TGTGCCAGCTCACCACACAGCGAGGAGACCCAGTACTTC.